The 7 T cell receptor beta chains in this list originate from one sample, sequenced in a study of blood T cell repertoires in COVID-19. Generated by immunoSEQ multiplex PCR, the TCRdb table keeps only in-frame clones and is missing some. Among roughly 200,000 clones listed, around 95% were seen once. The sequencing input was peripheral blood. The receptors were sampled from a man between 25 and 39 years old with COVID-19, enrolled during active disease.

The genes are TRBV19 and TRBJ1-2; D unclear. The CDR3 sequence is 13 residues long. Trimming took 4 bases from V and 2 from J, leaving 8 bases between them. Germline V gene lookup returns CDR1 LNHDA and CDR2 SQIVND (reference sequence). The CDR3 nucleotides are TGTGCCAGTAGTAACCCAGGAAACTATGGCTACACCTTC. It codes for CASSNPGNYGYTF.

This chain joins TRBV5-1 and TRBJ1-1; D unresolved. Trimming cost V 1 base and J 4 bases, with 11 bases left between them. The germline CDR1 and CDR2 sequences are SGHRS and YFSETQ. The CDR3 consists of 14 residues. The CDR3 DNA is TGCGCCAGCAGCTTGATCCCGGGGAGCACTGAAGCTTTCTTT. Its protein is CASSLIPGSTEAFF.

This chain connects TRBV5-6 to TRBJ1-2; 9 bases are shared with TRBD1. The CDR3 has 15 residues. In germline, CDR1 is SGHDT, CDR2 YYEEEE. V lost 4 bases, J lost 0 bases, and 4 bases stayed unmatched. For the CDR3, the DNA is TGTGCCAGCAGCCCCACAGGGGGCTCTAACTATGGCTACACCTTC. Protein: CASSPTGGSNYGYTF. Full variable domain (missing parts from reference TRBV5-6 and TRBJ1-2): DAGVTQSPTHLIKTRGQQVTLRCSPKSGHDTVSWYQQALGQGPQFIFQYYEEEERQRGNFPDRFSGHQFPNYSSELNVNALLLGDSALYLCASSPTGGSNYGYTFGSGTRLTVV.

The genes are TRBV9 and TRBJ1-2, with 7 positions matching TRBD1. Germline V gives CDR1 SGDLS, CDR2 YYNGEE. The CDR3 contains 12 residues. Germline trimming cut 0 bases from V and 13 bases from J; bases unmatched to any gene: 6. DNA for the CDR3: TGTGCCAGCAGCGTAGGAGGACAGGACTTCACCTTC. Amino acids: CASSVGGQDFTF.

This sequence joins TRBV15 and TRBJ2-1; 8 nucleotides match TRBD2. V lost 1 base to trimming and J lost 5 bases; unmatched junction nucleotides: 4. This CDR3 is built from 15 residues. From germline, CDR1 is LNHNV and CDR2 YYDKDF (reference sequence). CDR3 residues: CATSRVVAGNNEQFF. The CDR3 DNA sequence: TGTGCCACCAGCAGAGTGGTAGCGGGAAACAATGAGCAGTTCTTC.

The chain employs TRBV4-1 and TRBJ1-2, with 7 bases that match TRBD1. The CDR3 is made up of 13 amino acids. Germline CDR1 reads MGHRA; CDR2 reads YSYEKL. J was trimmed by 2 bases and V by 4 bases; bases with no gene match: 1. CDR3 in amino acids: CASSRTGNYGYTF. The CDR3 DNA reads as TGCGCCAGCAGCCGGACAGGCAACTATGGCTACACCTTC.

The chain couples TRBV21-1 to TRBJ1-2. TRBV21-1 is tagged as a pseudogene. The CDR3 has 14 residues. The CDR3 spells CASSIPPRVYGYTF. The CDR3 DNA follows: TGTGCCAGCAGCATCCCCCCGAGGGTCTATGGCTACACCTTC.